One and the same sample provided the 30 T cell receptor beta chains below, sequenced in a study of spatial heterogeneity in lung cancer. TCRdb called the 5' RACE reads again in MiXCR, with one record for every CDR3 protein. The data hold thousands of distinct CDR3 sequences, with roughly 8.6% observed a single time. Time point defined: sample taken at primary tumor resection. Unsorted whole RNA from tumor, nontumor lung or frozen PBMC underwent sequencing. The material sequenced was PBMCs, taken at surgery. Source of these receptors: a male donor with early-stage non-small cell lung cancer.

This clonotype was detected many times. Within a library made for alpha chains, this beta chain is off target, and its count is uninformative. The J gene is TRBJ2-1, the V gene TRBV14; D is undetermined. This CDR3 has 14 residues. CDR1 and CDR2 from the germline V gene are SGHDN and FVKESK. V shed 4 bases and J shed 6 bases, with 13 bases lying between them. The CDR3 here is CASSPGWVFNEQFF. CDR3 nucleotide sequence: TGTGCCAGCAGCCCAGGCTGGGTCTTCAATGAGCAGTTCTTC.

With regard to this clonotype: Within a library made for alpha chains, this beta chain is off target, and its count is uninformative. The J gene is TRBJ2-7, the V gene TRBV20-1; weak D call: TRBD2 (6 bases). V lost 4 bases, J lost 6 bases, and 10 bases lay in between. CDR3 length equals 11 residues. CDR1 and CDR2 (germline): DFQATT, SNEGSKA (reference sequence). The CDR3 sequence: CSAMGAGEQYF. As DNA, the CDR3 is TGCAGTGCTATGGGAGCGGGCGAGCAGTACTTC.

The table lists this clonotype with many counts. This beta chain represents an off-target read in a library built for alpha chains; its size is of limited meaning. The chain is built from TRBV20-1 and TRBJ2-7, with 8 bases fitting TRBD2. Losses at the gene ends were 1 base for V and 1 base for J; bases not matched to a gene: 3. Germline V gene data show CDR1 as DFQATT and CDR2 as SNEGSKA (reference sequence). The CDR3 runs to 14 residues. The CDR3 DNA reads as TGCAGTGCTAGAGTAGCGGGACCATCCTACGAGCAGTACTTC. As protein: CSARVAGPSYEQYF.

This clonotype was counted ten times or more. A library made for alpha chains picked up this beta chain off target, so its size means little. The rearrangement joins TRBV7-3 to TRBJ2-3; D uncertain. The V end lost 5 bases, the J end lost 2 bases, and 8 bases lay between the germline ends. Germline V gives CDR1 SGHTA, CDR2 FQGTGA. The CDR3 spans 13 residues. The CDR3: CASSLKITDTQYF. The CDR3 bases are TGTGCCAGCAGCCTAAAGATCACAGATACGCAGTATTTT.

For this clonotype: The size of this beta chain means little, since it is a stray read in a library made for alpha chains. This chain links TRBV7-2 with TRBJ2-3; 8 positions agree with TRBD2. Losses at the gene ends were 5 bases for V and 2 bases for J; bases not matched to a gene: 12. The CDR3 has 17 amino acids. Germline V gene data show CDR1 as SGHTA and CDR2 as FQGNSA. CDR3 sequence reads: CASSQSPGLGYTDTQYF. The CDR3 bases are TGTGCCAGCAGCCAAAGTCCGGGACTAGGCTACACAGATACGCAGTATTTT.

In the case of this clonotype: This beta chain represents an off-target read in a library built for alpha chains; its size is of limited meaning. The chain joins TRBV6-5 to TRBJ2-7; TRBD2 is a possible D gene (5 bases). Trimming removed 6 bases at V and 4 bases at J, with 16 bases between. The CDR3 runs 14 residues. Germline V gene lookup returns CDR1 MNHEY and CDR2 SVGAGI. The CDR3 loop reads CASSRMEAFYEQYF. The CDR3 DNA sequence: TGTGCCAGCAGCCGAATGGAGGCTTTTTACGAGCAGTACTTC.

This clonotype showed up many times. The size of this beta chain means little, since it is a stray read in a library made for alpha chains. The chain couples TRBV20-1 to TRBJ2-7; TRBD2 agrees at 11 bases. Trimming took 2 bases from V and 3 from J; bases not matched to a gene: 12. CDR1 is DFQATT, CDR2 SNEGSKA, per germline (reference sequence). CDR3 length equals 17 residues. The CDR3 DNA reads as TGCAGTGCTAGAACCGGGACTAGCGGATATAGGGGCTACGAGCAGTACTTC. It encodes CSARTGTSGYRGYEQYF.

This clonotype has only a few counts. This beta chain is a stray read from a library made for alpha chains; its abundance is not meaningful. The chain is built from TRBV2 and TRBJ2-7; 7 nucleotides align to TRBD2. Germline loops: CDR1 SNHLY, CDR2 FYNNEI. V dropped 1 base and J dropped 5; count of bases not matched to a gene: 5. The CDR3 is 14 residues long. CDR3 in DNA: TGTGCCAGCAGTGAAGGCTCGGGGAGGGACGAGCAGTACTTC. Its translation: CASSEGSGRDEQYF.

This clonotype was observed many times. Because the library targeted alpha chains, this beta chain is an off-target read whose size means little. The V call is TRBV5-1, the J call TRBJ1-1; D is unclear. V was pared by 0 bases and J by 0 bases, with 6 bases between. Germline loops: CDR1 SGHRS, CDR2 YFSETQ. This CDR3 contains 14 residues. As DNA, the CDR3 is TGCGCCAGCAGCTTGGCGGCCATGAACACTGAAGCTTTCTTT. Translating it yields CASSLAAMNTEAFF.

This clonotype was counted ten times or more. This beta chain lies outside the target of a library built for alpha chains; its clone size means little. The CDR3: CSVEGTAEAFF. CDR3 sequence (DNA): TGCAGCGTTGAAGGGACAGCTGAAGCTTTCTTT. The chain employs TRBV29-1 and TRBJ1-1, with D possibly matching TRBD1 (6 bases). Germline V lookup: CDR1 SQVTM, CDR2 ANQGSEA. V gave up 1 base and J gave up 6 bases, with 6 bases separating them. The CDR3 has 11 amino acids.

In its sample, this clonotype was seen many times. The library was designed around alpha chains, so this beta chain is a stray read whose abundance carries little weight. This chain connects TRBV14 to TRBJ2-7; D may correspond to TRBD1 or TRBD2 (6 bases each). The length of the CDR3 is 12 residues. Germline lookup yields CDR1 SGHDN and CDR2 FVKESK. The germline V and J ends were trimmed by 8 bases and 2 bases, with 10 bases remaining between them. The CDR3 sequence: CASGGRTYEQYF. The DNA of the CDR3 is TGTGCCAGCGGGGGGCGGACCTACGAGCAGTACTTC.

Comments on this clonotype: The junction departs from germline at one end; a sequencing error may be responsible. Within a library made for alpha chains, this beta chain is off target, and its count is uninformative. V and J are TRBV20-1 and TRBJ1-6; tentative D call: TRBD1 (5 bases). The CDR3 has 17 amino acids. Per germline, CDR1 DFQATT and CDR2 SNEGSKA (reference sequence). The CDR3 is CRARDLGGSSYNSPPHF. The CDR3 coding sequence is TGCCGTGCTAGAGATCTCGGGGGGAGCTCCTATAATTCACCCCCCCACTTT.

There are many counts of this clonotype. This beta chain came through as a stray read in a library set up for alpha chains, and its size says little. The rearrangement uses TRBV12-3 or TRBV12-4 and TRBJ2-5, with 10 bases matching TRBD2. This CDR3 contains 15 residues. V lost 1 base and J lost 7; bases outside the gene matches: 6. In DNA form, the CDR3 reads TGTGCCAGCAGTTTAGAGGCTAGCGGGAGTGGGACCCAGTACTTC. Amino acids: CASSLEASGSGTQYF.

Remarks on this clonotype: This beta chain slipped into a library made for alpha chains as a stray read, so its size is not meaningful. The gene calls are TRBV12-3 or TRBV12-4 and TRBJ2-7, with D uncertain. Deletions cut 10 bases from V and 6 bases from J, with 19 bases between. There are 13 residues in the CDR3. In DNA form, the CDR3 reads TGTGCCACTGAGTCCCCGGTTGGTCTCGAGCAGTACTTC. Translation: CATESPVGLEQYF.

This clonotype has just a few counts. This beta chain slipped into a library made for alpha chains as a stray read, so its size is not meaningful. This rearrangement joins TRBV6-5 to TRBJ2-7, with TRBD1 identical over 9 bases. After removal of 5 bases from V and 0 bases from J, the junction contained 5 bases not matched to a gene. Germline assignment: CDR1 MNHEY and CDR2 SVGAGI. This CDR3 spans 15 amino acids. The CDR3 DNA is TGTGCCAGCAGTAACCGGGACAGGGACTCCTACGAGCAGTACTTC. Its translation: CASSNRDRDSYEQYF.

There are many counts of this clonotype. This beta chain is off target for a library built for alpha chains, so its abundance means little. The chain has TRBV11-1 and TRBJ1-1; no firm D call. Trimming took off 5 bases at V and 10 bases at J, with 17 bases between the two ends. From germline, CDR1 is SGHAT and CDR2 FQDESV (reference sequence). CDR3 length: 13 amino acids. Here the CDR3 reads CASSGRREGVAFF. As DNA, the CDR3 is TGTGCCAGCAGCGGACGACGGGAGGGTGTAGCTTTCTTT.

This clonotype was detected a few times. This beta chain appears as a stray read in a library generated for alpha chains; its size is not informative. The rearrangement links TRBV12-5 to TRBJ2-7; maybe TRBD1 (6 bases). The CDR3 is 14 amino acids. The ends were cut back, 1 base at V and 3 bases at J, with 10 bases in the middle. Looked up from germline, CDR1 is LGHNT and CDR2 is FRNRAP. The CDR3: CASGLGQVGYEQYF. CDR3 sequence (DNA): TGTGCTAGTGGTTTGGGACAGGTAGGCTACGAGCAGTACTTC.

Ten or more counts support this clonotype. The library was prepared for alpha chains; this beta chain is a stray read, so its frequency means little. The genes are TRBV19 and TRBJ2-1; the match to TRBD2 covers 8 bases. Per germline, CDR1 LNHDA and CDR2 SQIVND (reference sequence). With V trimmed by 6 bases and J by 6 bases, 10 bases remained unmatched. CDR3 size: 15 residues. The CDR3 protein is CASSASGAGGNEQFF. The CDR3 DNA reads TGTGCCAGTAGCGCGAGCGGGGCGGGGGGCAATGAGCAGTTCTTC.

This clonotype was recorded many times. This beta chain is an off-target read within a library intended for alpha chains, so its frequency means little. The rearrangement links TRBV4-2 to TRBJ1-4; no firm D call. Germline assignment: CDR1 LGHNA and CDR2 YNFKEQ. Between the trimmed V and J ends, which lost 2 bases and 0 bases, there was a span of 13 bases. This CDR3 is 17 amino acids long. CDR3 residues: CASSQTGRGATNEKLFF. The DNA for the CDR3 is TGTGCCAGCAGCCAAACGGGTCGGGGTGCAACTAATGAAAAACTGTTTTTT.

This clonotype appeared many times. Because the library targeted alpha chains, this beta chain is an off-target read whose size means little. The CDR3 loop is CASSLAGMNTEAFF. The DNA for the CDR3 is TGTGCCAGCAGCTTAGCGGGGATGAACACTGAAGCTTTCTTT. The V gene is TRBV7-9, the J gene TRBJ1-1; no definite D call. The CDR3 is made up of 14 amino acids. Germline-derived CDR1 and CDR2 are SEHNR and FQNEAQ (reference sequence). The V and J ends lost 0 bases and 0 bases respectively, with 5 bases between them.

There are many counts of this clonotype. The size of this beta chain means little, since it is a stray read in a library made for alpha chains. This CDR3 is CASSLGKESGYTF. The CDR3 bases are TGTGCCAGCAGCTTAGGGAAGGAGAGCGGCTACACCTTC. The chain has TRBV7-8 and TRBJ1-2; D gene unclear. Trimming removed 1 base from V and 8 bases from J, with 11 bases in between. Germline V gene data show CDR1 as SGHVS and CDR2 as FQNEAQ. This CDR3 spans 13 amino acids.

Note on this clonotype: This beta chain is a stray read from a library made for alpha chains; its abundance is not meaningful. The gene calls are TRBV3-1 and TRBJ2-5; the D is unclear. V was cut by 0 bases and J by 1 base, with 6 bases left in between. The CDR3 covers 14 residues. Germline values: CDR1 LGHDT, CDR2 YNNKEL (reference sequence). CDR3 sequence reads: CASSQESFQETQYF. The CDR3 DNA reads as TGTGCCAGCAGCCAAGAAAGCTTCCAAGAGACCCAGTACTTC.

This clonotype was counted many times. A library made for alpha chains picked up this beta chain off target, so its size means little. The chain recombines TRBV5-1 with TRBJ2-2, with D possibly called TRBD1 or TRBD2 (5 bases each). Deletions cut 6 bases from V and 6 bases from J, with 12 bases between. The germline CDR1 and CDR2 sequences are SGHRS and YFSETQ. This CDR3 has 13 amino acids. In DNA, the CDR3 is TGCGCCAGCACCCCTAGAGGGGCCGGGGAGCTGTTTTTT. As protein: CASTPRGAGELFF. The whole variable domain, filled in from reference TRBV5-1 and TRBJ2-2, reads KAGVTQTPRYLIKTRGQQVTLSCSPISGHRSVSWYQQTPGQGLQFLFEYFSETQRNKGNFPGRFSGRQFSNSRSEMNVSTLELGDSALYLCASTPRGAGELFFGEGSRLTVL.

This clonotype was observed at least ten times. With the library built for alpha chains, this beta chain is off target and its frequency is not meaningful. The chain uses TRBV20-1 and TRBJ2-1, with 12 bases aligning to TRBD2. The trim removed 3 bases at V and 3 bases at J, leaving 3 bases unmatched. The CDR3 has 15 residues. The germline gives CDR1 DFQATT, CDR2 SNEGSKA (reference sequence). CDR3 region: CSASSGLAGYNEQFF. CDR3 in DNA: TGCAGTGCTAGTTCGGGACTAGCGGGCTACAATGAGCAGTTCTTC.

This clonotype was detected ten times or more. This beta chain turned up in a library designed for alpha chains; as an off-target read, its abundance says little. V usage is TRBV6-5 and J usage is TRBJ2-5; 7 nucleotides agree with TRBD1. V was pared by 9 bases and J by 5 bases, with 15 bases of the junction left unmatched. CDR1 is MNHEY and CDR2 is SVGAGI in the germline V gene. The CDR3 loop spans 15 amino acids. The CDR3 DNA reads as TGTGCCAGTAAAGTTACAGGGGTGTTTTTGGAGACCCAGTACTTC. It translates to CASKVTGVFLETQYF.

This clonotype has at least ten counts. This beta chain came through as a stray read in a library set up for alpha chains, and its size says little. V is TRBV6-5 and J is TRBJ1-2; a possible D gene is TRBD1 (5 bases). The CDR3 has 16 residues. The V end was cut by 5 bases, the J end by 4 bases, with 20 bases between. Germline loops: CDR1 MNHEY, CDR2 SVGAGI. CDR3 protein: CASSPYPSDGAYGYTF. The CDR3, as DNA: TGTGCCAGCAGTCCGTACCCGAGCGACGGGGCCTATGGCTACACCTTC.

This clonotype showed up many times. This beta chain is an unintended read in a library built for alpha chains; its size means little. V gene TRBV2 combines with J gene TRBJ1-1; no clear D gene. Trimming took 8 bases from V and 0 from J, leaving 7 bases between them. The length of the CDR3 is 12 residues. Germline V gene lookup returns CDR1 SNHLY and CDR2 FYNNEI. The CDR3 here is CASQEMNTEAFF. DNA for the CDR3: TGTGCCAGCCAGGAGATGAACACTGAAGCTTTCTTT.

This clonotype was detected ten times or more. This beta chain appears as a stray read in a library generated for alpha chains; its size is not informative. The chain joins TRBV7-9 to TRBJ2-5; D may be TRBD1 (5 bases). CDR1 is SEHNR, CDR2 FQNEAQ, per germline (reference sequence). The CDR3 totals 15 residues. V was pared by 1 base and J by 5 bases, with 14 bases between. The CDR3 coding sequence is TGTGCCAGCAGCTTAGGGTCAGGGAAGGAGGAGACCCAGTACTTC. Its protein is CASSLGSGKEETQYF.

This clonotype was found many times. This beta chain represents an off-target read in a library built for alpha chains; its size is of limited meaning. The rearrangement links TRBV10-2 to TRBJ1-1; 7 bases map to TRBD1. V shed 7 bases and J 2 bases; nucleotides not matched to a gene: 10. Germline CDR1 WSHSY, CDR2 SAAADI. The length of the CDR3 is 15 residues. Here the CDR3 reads CASKPPGTVNTEAFF. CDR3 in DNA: TGCGCCAGCAAACCGCCCGGGACAGTCAACACTGAAGCTTTCTTT.

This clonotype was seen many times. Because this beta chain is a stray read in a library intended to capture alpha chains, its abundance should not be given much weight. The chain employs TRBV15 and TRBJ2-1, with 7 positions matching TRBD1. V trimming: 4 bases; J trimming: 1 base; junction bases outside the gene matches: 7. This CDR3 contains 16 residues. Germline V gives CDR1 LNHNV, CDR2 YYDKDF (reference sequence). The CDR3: CATSIDRDSSYNEQFF. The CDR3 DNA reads TGTGCCACCAGCATCGATCGGGACAGTTCCTACAATGAGCAGTTCTTC. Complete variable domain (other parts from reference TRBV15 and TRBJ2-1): DAMVIQNPRYQVTQFGKPVTLSCSQTLNHNVMYWYQQKSSQAPKLLFHYYDKDFNNEADTPDNFQSRRPNTSFCFLDIRSPGLGDTAMYLCATSIDRDSSYNEQFFGPGTRLTVL.